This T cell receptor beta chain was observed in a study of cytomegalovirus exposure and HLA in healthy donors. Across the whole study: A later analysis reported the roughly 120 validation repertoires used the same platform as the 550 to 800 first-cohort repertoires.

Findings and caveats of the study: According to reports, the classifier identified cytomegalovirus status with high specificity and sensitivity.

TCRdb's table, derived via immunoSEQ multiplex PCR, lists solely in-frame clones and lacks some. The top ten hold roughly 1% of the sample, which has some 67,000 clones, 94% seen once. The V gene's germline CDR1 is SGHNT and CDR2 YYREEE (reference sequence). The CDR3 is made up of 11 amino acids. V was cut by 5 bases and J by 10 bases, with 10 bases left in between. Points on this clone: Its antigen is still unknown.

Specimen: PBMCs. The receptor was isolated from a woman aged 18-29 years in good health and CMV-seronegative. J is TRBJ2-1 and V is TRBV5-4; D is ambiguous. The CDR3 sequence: CASRSEEEQFF. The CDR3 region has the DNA TGTGCCAGCAGGTCCGAGGAGGAGCAGTTCTTC.